This T cell receptor (beta chain) was sequenced for a study of cytomegalovirus exposure and HLA in healthy donors. Using immunoSEQ multiplex PCR, the repertoire was profiled, and TCRdb retains in-frame clones only, with some absent. The data show roughly 310,000 clones, with roughly 88% seen just once and around 0.96% held by the top ten. The donors were part of the roughly 120-subject validation cohort, which stood apart from the roughly 730-subject first cohort. The CDR3 has 13 amino acids. Per germline, CDR1 LNHDA and CDR2 SQIVND (reference sequence). V was shortened by 4 bases and J by 0 bases, with 6 bases between the two germline ends.

The specimen was PBMCs. The receptor was derived from a man under 40 in good health and CMV-seronegative. The chain employs TRBV19 and TRBJ1-1, with D possibly being TRBD1 (5 bases). This CDR3 reads CASSKTVNTEAFF. The CDR3 coding sequence is TGTGCCAGTAGTAAGACAGTGAACACTGAAGCTTTCTTT.